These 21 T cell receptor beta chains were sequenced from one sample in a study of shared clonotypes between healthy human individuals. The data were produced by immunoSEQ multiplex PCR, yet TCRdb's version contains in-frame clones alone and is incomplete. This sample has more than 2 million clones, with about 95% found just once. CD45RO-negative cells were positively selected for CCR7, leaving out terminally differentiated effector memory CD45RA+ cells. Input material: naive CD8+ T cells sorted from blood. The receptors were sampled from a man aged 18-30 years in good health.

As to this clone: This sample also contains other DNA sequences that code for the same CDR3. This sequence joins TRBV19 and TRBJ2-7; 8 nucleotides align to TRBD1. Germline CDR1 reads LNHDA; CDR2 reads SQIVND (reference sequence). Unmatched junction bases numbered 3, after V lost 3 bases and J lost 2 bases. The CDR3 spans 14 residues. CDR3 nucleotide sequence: TGTGCCAGTAGTATGGCGACAGGGGCCTACGAGCAGTACTTC. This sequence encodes CASSMATGAYEQYF. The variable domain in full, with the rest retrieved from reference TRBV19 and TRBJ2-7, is DGGITQSPKYLFRKEGQNVTLSCEQNLNHDAMYWYRQDPGQGLRLIYYSQIVNDFQKGDIAEGYSVSREKKESFPLTVTSAQKNPTAFYLCASSMATGAYEQYFGPGTRLTVT.

CDR3: CASSLGSPEAFF. CDR3 sequence (DNA): TGTGCCAGCAGCTTGGGTTCTCCTGAAGCTTTCTTT. The genes are TRBV5-6 and TRBJ1-1; D is undetermined. The CDR3 covers 12 residues. V lost 0 bases, J lost 6 bases, and 6 bases lay in between. Germline V gene data show CDR1 as SGHDT and CDR2 as YYEEEE.

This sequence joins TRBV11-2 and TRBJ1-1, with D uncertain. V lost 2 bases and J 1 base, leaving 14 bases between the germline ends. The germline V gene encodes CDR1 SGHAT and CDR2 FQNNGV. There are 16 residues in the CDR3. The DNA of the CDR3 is TGTGCCAGCAGCTTAAACCCGTCGGCTGGGAACACTGAAGCTTTCTTT. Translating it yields CASSLNPSAGNTEAFF.

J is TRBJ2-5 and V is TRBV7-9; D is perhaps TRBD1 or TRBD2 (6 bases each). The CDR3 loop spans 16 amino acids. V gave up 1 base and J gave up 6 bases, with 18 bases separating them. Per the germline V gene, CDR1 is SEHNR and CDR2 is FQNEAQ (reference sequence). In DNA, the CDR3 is TGTGCCAGCAGCTTAGAGGAGGGGGATGACAGAAAGACCCAGTACTTC. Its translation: CASSLEEGDDRKTQYF. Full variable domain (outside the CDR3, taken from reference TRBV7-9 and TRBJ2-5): DTGVSQNPRHKITKRGQNVTFRCDPISEHNRLYWYRQTLGQGPEFLTYFQNEAQLEKSRLLSDRFSAERPKGSFSTLEIQRTEQGDSAMYLCASSLEEGDDRKTQYFGPGTRLLVL.

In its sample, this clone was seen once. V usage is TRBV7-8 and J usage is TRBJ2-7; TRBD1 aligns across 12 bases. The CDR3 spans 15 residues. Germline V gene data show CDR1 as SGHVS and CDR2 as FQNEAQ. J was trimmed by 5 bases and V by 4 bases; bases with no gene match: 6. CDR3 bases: TGTGCCAGCAGCTCCCCGGGACAGGGGGCGAACGAGCAGTACTTC. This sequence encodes CASSSPGQGANEQYF.

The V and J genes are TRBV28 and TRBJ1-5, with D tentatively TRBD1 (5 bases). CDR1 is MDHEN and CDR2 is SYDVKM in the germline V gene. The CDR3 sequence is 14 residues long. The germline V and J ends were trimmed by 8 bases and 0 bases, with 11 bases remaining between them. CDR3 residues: CASAGRASNQPQHF. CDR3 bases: TGTGCCAGCGCTGGCAGGGCTAGCAATCAGCCCCAGCATTTT.

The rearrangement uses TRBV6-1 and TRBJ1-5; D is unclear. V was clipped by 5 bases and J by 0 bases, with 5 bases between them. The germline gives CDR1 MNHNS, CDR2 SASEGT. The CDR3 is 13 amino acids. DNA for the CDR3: TGTGCCAGCAGTCAGAATAGCAATCAGCCCCAGCATTTT. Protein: CASSQNSNQPQHF.

DNA for the CDR3: TGTGCCAGCACCTCCACACAAAACACCGGGGAGCTGTTTTTT. This translates into CASTSTQNTGELFF. The gene calls are TRBV6-5 and TRBJ2-2; D gene uncertain. This CDR3 contains 14 residues. Germline V gene sequence: CDR1 MNHEY, CDR2 SVGAGI. V gave up 7 bases and J gave up 2 bases, with 11 bases separating them.

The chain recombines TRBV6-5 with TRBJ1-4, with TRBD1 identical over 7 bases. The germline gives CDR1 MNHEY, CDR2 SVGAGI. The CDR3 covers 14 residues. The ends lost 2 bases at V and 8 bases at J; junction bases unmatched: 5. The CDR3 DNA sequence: TGTGCCAGCAGTTACGACAGGGTTGGGGAAAAACTGTTTTTT. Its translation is CASSYDRVGEKLFF.

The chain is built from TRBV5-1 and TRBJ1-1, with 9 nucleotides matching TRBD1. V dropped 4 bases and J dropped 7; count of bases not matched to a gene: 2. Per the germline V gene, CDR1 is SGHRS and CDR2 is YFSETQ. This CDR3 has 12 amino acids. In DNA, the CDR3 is TGCGCCAGCAGCAGGACAGGGGTTGAAGCTTTCTTT. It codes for CASSRTGVEAFF.

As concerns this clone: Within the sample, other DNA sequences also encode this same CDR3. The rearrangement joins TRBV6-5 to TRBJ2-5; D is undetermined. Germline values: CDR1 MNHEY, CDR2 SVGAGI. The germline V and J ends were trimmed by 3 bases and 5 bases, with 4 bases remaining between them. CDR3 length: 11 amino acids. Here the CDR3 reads CASSYLETQYF. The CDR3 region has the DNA TGTGCCAGCAGTTATCTTGAGACCCAGTACTTC.

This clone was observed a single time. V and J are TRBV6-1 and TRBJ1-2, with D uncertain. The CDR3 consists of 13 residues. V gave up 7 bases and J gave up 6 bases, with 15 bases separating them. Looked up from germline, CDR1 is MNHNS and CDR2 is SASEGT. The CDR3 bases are TGTGCCAGCACCTCTGCGCGTTTGAATGGCTACACCTTC. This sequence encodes CASTSARLNGYTF.

In DNA, the CDR3 is TGTGCCAGCAGCTTAGGGGCTAGCGGGGTCGATGAGCAGTTCTTC. It codes for CASSLGASGVDEQFF. This chain links TRBV7-9 with TRBJ2-1; 9 bases match TRBD2. The CDR3 is made up of 15 amino acids. Germline loops: CDR1 SEHNR, CDR2 FQNEAQ (reference sequence). The J segment lost 8 bases and the V segment lost 1 base, leaving 6 bases of the junction unmatched.

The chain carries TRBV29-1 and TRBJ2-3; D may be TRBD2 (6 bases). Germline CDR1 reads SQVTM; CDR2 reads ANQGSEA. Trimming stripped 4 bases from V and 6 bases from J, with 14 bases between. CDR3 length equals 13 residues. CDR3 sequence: CSVVGGRVDTQYF. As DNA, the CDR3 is TGCAGCGTTGTCGGGGGTAGGGTTGATACGCAGTATTTT.

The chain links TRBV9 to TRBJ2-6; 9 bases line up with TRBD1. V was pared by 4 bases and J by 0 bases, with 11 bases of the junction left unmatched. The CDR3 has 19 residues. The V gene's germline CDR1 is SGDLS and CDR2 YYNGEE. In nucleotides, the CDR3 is TGTGCCAGCAGCCCAAGCTGGACAGGGGCTTTCTCTGGGGCCAACGTCCTGACTTTC. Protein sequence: CASSPSWTGAFSGANVLTF.

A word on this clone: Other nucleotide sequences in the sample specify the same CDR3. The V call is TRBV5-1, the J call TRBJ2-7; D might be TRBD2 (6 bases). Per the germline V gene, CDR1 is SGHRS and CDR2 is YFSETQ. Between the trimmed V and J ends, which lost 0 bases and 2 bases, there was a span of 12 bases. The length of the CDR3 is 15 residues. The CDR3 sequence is CASSLGGGTTYEQYF. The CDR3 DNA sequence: TGCGCCAGCAGCTTGGGTGGGGGGACGACCTACGAGCAGTACTTC.

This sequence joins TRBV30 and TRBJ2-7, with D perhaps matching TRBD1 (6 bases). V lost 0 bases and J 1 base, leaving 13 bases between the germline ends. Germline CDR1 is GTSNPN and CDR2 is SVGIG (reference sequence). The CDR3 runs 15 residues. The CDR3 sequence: CAWSVATGGSYEQYF. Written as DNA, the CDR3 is TGTGCCTGGAGTGTAGCGACAGGCGGATCCTACGAGCAGTACTTC.

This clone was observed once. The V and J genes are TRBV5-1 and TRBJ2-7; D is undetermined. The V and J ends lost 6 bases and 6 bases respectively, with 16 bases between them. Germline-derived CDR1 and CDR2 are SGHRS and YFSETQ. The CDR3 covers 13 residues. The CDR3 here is CASTLYGSVEQYF. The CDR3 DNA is TGCGCCAGCACCTTATACGGGTCGGTCGAGCAGTACTTC.

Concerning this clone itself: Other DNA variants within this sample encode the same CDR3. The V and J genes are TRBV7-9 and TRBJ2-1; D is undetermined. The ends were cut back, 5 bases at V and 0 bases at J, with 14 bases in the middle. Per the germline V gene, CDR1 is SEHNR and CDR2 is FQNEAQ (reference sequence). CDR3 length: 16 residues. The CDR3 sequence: CASSPLAVSSYNEQFF. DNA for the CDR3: TGTGCCAGCAGCCCCCTCGCAGTTAGCTCCTACAATGAGCAGTTCTTC.

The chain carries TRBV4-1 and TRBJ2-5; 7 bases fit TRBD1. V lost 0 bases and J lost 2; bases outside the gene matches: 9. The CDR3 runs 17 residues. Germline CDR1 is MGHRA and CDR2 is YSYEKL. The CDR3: CASSQEGTASTQETQYF. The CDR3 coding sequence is TGCGCCAGCAGCCAAGAGGGGACAGCCTCCACTCAAGAGACCCAGTACTTC.

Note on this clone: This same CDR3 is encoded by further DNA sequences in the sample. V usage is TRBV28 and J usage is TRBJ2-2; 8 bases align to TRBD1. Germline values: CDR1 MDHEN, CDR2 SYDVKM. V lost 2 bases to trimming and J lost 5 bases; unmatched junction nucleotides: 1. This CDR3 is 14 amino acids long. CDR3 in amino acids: CASSLQGATGELFF. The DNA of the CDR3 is TGTGCCAGCAGTTTACAGGGGGCAACCGGGGAGCTGTTTTTT.